A single sample gave rise to the 11 T cell receptor beta chains below, sequenced in a study of blood T cells in healthy people across ages. Together with a sample-barcoded 5' primer, a J-beta primer mix was included in a second PCR lasting roughly 7 to 11 cycles. One entry per CDR3 protein results from TCRdb running MiXCR on the 5' RACE reads. Among about 760,000 distinct CDR3 sequences, 56% were seen once, and the ten largest hold roughly 24%. The sequenced material came from blood. The receptor source for this set is a man aged 35 to 55 in good health.

This chain uses TRBV25-1 with TRBJ2-5; a possible D gene is TRBD2 (5 bases). Germline loops: CDR1 MGHDK, CDR2 SYGVNS. CDR3 length: 14 residues. The V end lost 6 bases, the J end lost 4 bases, and 15 bases lay between the germline ends. The CDR3 nucleotides read TGTGCCAGCAGCTACCAACACGGGGTAGAGACCCAGTACTTC. Translated: CASSYQHGVETQYF.

The rearrangement joins TRBV29-1 to TRBJ2-3, with D uncertain. In germline, CDR1 is SQVTM, CDR2 ANQGSEA. The V gene lost 7 bases and the J gene lost 0 bases, with 14 bases spanning the gap. This CDR3 has 14 residues. The CDR3 coding sequence is TGCAGCGCTGGGCGCGGCCATAGCACAGATACGCAGTATTTT. It codes for CSAGRGHSTDTQYF.

This sequence joins TRBV29-1 and TRBJ2-1; no reliable D call. This CDR3 contains 15 residues. Trimming removed 0 bases at V and 9 bases at J, with 18 bases between. Per germline, CDR1 SQVTM and CDR2 ANQGSEA. In DNA, the CDR3 is TGCAGCGTTGAAGATGGTGTCTTCAAAGGAGTTGAGCAGTTCTTC. As protein: CSVEDGVFKGVEQFF.

The chain carries TRBV29-1 and TRBJ1-1; 9 bases are a match to TRBD1. The CDR3 has 14 amino acids. V was pared by 7 bases and J by 1 base, with 7 bases of the junction left unmatched. Germline lookup yields CDR1 SQVTM and CDR2 ANQGSEA. CDR3 amino acids: CSAEGDRENTEAFF. The CDR3 nucleotides read TGCAGCGCAGAGGGGGACAGGGAGAACACTGAAGCTTTCTTT.

The V call is TRBV7-9, the J call TRBJ2-7; 10 bases line up with TRBD1. The germline V gene encodes CDR1 SEHNR and CDR2 FQNEAQ (reference sequence). J was trimmed by 5 bases and V by 3 bases; bases with no gene match: 4. CDR3 length: 14 amino acids. The CDR3 nucleotides read TGTGCCAGCAGCTTCGGACAGGGGGTCCACGAGCAGTACTTC. Translation: CASSFGQGVHEQYF.

The chain is built from TRBV4-2 and TRBJ2-1, with TRBD2 matching 7 bases. Germline values: CDR1 LGHNA, CDR2 YNFKEQ. The CDR3 extends over 16 amino acids. The V segment lost 0 bases and the J segment 5 bases; nucleotides outside the gene matches: 7. The CDR3 nucleotides read TGTGCCAGCAGCCAAGATTTGGGAGGGCCGAACAATGAGCAGTTCTTC. Translating gives CASSQDLGGPNNEQFF.

This clonotype was detected a few times. The chain employs TRBV5-1 and TRBJ1-4; TRBD1 agrees at 7 bases. This CDR3 has 15 residues. V trimming: 3 bases; J trimming: 1 base; junction bases outside the gene matches: 3. In germline, CDR1 is SGHRS, CDR2 YFSETQ. CDR3 protein: CASSSGDRTNEKLFF. The CDR3 DNA reads TGCGCCAGCAGCTCCGGGGACAGAACTAATGAAAAACTGTTTTTT.

This clonotype was seen a few times. The chain carries TRBV5-1 and TRBJ2-5; 9 bases are shared with TRBD1. J lost 4 bases, V lost 6 bases, and 4 bases had no gene match. Germline CDR1 reads SGHRS; CDR2 reads YFSETQ. The CDR3 spans 13 residues. The CDR3 sequence is CASIPGQGETQYF. CDR3 sequence (DNA): TGCGCCAGCATACCGGGACAGGGAGAGACCCAGTACTTC. The full variable domain, its missing parts supplied by reference TRBV5-1 and TRBJ2-5, is KAGVTQTPRYLIKTRGQQVTLSCSPISGHRSVSWYQQTPGQGLQFLFEYFSETQRNKGNFPGRFSGRQFSNSRSEMNVSTLELGDSALYLCASIPGQGETQYFGPGTRLLVL.

The gene calls are TRBV28 and TRBJ2-3; 11 nucleotides match TRBD2. This CDR3 has 14 amino acids. Germline V gene sequence: CDR1 MDHEN, CDR2 SYDVKM. The ends lost 6 bases at V and 4 bases at J; junction bases unmatched: 3. The CDR3 nucleotides are TGTGCCAGCAGCAATAGCGGGGGGGCAGATACGCAGTATTTT. This encodes CASSNSGGADTQYF. Combining the CDR3 with reference TRBV28 and TRBJ2-3 gives the whole variable domain DVKVTQSSRYLVKRTGEKVFLECVQDMDHENMFWYRQDPGLGLRLIYFSYDVKMKEKGDIPEGYSVSREKKERFSLILESASTNQTSMYLCASSNSGGADTQYFGPGTRLTVL.

The rearrangement links TRBV4-3 to TRBJ2-3, with TRBD1 identical over 9 bases. Germline V gene sequence: CDR1 LGHNA, CDR2 YSLEER. There are 17 residues in the CDR3. V lost 3 bases and J lost 4; bases outside the gene matches: 11. The CDR3 here is CASSQAGTGRQADTQYF. The CDR3 DNA is TGCGCCAGCAGCCAGGCCGGGACAGGGCGGCAGGCAGATACGCAGTATTTT.

The chain has TRBV7-8 and TRBJ1-1; D not resolved. V lost 4 bases, J lost 6 bases, and 12 bases lay in between. CDR3 length: 13 amino acids. CDR1 SGHVS and CDR2 FQNEAQ come from the germline V gene. CDR3: CASSSSPEAEAFF. The CDR3 DNA follows: TGTGCCAGCAGCTCCAGTCCGGAGGCTGAAGCTTTCTTT.